The 14 T cell receptor beta chains reported below all come from one sample, sequenced in a study of vaccination effects on CD4 cells after COVID-19. Libraries were prepared by immunoSEQ multiplex PCR; TCRdb keeps only in-frame clonotypes and omits some of them. There are approximately 74,000 clones in the sample; about three quarters occur only once, and 1.1% lies in the top ten. These TCRs' antigens remain unknown. Antigen-specific CD4+ T cells were first expanded with viral peptide pools by the ViraFEST assay and only then sequenced. Upon completion of around ten days in culture, CD4+ T cells were isolated. The vaccine given was either BNT162b2 or mRNA-1273, in two doses. The material was CD4+ T cells from PBMCs cultured with HCoV-OC43 spike peptides, obtained after COVID-19 vaccination. Subset given: HCoV-OC43 spike overlapping peptide pool stimulation. The origin of the receptors is a human donor who received a COVID-19 vaccine.

V and J are TRBV6-5 and TRBJ2-6, with no clear D. This CDR3 has 14 residues. Trimming left V 0 bases short and J 4 bases short, with 4 bases between. Germline loops: CDR1 MNHEY, CDR2 SVGAGI. The CDR3 protein is CASSYSRGANVLTF. The CDR3 DNA follows: TGTGCCAGCAGTTACTCGCGGGGGGCCAACGTCCTGACTTTC.

The genes are TRBV28 and TRBJ2-5, with 7 nucleotides matching TRBD1. The CDR3 has 15 amino acids. Germline V gene data show CDR1 as MDHEN and CDR2 as SYDVKM. V was clipped by 5 bases and J by 4 bases; unmatched bases: 10. The CDR3 coding sequence is TGTGCCAGCAGTCGGGACAGAACGAGATCAGAGACCCAGTACTTC. Protein sequence: CASSRDRTRSETQYF.

This chain links TRBV3-1 (or the pseudogene TRBV3-2) with TRBJ1-1; D unclear. The CDR3 contains 14 residues. CDR1 and CDR2 (germline): LGHDT, YNNKEL (reference sequence). The germline V and J ends were trimmed by 2 bases and 1 base, with 8 bases remaining between them. This chain's CDR3 is CASSQSAGNTEAFF. The CDR3 nucleotides are TGTGCCAGCAGCCAATCAGCAGGGAACACTGAAGCTTTCTTT.

V gene TRBV6-1 combines with J gene TRBJ1-5, with D possibly being TRBD1 (5 bases). The length of the CDR3 is 13 residues. V was pared by 1 base and J by 11 bases, with 12 bases between. Per the germline V gene, CDR1 is MNHNS and CDR2 is SASEGT. CDR3 coding DNA: TGTGCCAGCAGTGAAGGGGGCGGCCTGTCCCAGCATTTT. It codes for CASSEGGGLSQHF.

CDR3 DNA sequence: TGCGCCAGCAGTGAGTTAGGGCCGCGCACAGATACGCAGTATTTT. Its protein product is CASSELGPRTDTQYF. V is TRBV10-1 and J is TRBJ2-3; D call uncertain. Trimming left V 1 base short and J 1 base short, with 9 bases between. The germline V gene encodes CDR1 WNHNN and CDR2 SYGVQD (reference sequence). The CDR3 has 15 residues.

This clone was seen more than once but under ten times. The chain couples TRBV6-2 or TRBV6-3 to TRBJ2-2, with D perhaps matching TRBD1 (6 bases). Trimming stripped 1 base from V and 1 base from J, with 13 bases between. The CDR3 contains 17 residues. The germline V gene has CDR1 MNHEY and CDR2 SVGEGT. The CDR3 nucleotides are TGTGCCAGCAGTTACTTCCCCCGGACAGAGAACACCGGGGAGCTGTTTTTT. Translated: CASSYFPRTENTGELFF.

This clone occurred a few times. The genes are TRBV29-1 and TRBJ2-2, with 8 positions matching TRBD2. This CDR3 is 12 amino acids long. Trimming took 7 bases from V and 7 from J; bases not matched to a gene: 5. From germline, CDR1 is SQVTM and CDR2 ANQGSEA. In DNA, the CDR3 is TGCAGCGGGGGACGGGGGGGCGGGGAGCTGTTTTTT. Residues: CSGGRGGGELFF.

V and J are TRBV19 and TRBJ1-2; D ambiguous. V was cut by 5 bases and J by 2 bases, with 9 bases left in between. The CDR3 contains 13 residues. Germline V lookup: CDR1 LNHDA, CDR2 SQIVND (reference sequence). The CDR3 DNA is TGTGCCAGTAGTTGGAGGGCCAACTATGGCTACACCTTC. Amino acids: CASSWRANYGYTF.

The rearrangement uses TRBV2 and TRBJ2-5; perhaps TRBD2 as D (5 bases). Trimming pared 5 bases from V and 5 bases from J, leaving 18 bases between. From germline, CDR1 is SNHLY and CDR2 FYNNEI. CDR3 length equals 15 residues. The CDR3 DNA reads TGTGCCAGCAGTTTCCTAGTGGCGGGTGGGGAGACCCAGTACTTC. Protein product: CASSFLVAGGETQYF.

This CDR3 reads CASSLVASGNTIYF. The CDR3 region has the DNA TGTGCCAGCTCCTTAGTGGCTTCTGGAAACACCATATATTTT. The chain is built from TRBV7-9 and TRBJ1-3, with D unresolved. Germline V gene lookup returns CDR1 SEHNR and CDR2 FQNEAQ (reference sequence). This CDR3 has 14 amino acids. V was cut by 8 bases and J by 1 base, with 12 bases left in between. The whole variable domain, remainder taken from reference TRBV7-9 and TRBJ1-3, is DTGVSQNPRHKITKRGQNVTFRCDPISEHNRLYWYRQTLGQGPEFLTYFQNEAQLEKSRLLSDRFSAERPKGSFSTLEIQRTEQGDSAMYLCASSLVASGNTIYFGEGSWLTVV.

DNA of the CDR3: TGTGCCAGCAGTGCACCTGACAGGGGATTTCCTGAAGCTTTCTTT. Its translation is CASSAPDRGFPEAFF. J is TRBJ1-1 and V is TRBV6-2 or TRBV6-3; 8 bases are a match to TRBD1. Germline assignment: CDR1 MNHEY and CDR2 SVGEGT. V shed 5 bases, J shed 6 bases, and the junction held 11 bases outside the gene matches. This CDR3 is 15 amino acids long.

A single count supports this clone. The rearrangement uses TRBV6-5 and TRBJ1-1, with D unclear. Germline loops: CDR1 MNHEY, CDR2 SVGAGI. With 4 bases removed from V and 11 bases from J, the gap between germline ends came to 17 bases. The CDR3 is 13 amino acids. The CDR3 DNA follows: TGTGCCAGCAGTTTTGCGGAAACGAGAAGGGCTTTCTTT. It encodes CASSFAETRRAFF.

The J gene is TRBJ2-5, the V gene TRBV10-2, with 7 bases identical to TRBD1. Germline lookup yields CDR1 WSHSY and CDR2 SAAADI. The CDR3 spans 13 residues. The junction had 6 bases not matched to a gene; V was cut back by 6 bases and J by 5 bases. The CDR3 sequence: CASSGQARETQYF. The CDR3 DNA sequence: TGCGCCAGCAGCGGACAGGCAAGGGAGACCCAGTACTTC.

The J gene is TRBJ1-6, the V gene TRBV7-2; D is ambiguous. V dropped 5 bases and J dropped 12 bases, with 11 bases sitting between them. CDR1 and CDR2 (germline): SGHTA, FQGNSA. The CDR3 totals 12 residues. CDR3 loop: CASSPWDQPLHF. In DNA form, the CDR3 reads TGTGCCAGCAGCCCATGGGATCAACCCCTCCACTTT.